This passage covers 17 T cell receptor beta chains from one sample sequenced in a study of response to subunit inactivated influenza vaccine. A single record per CDR3 protein comes from TCRdb applying MiXCR to the RT-PCR reads. Of 650,000 to 800,000 distinct CDR3 sequences in the sample, about 18% were seen once. The sample consisted of PBMCs from blood, taken 5 to 6 days after vaccination. These TCRs come from a man aged 50 or older who received an inactivated influenza vaccine.

This clonotype was detected only a few times. The chain combines TRBV20-1 with TRBJ2-3; no definite D call. Between the trimmed V and J ends, which lost 4 bases and 1 base, there was a span of 6 bases. The CDR3 covers 12 residues. Germline V gene data show CDR1 as DFQATT and CDR2 as SNEGSKA (reference sequence). CDR3 bases: TGCAGTGCTAAGTATGGCACAGATACGCAGTATTTT. This sequence encodes CSAKYGTDTQYF.

This clonotype was counted a few times. The V and J genes are TRBV28 and TRBJ2-7; 8 bases align to TRBD2. The length of the CDR3 is 15 residues. J was trimmed by 3 bases and V by 3 bases; bases with no gene match: 7. Germline V lookup: CDR1 MDHEN, CDR2 SYDVKM. As DNA, the CDR3 is TGTGCCAGCAGTTTCGATCTGCGGGGGGACTACGAGCAGTACTTC. Translated, it gives CASSFDLRGDYEQYF.

This clonotype was detected only a few times. The V call is TRBV5-1, the J call TRBJ2-7; D is unresolved. CDR3 length: 16 residues. Germline V gene lookup returns CDR1 SGHRS and CDR2 YFSETQ. V was shortened by 0 bases and J by 4 bases, with 17 bases between the two germline ends. Here the CDR3 reads CASSLGWAAKEYEQYF. Written as DNA, the CDR3 is TGCGCCAGCAGCTTGGGATGGGCCGCGAAGGAGTACGAGCAGTACTTC.

V and J are TRBV5-8 and TRBJ2-7; D unclear. CDR1 and CDR2 from the germline V gene are SGHTS and YDEGEE. The CDR3 is made up of 15 amino acids. Trimming pared 4 bases from V and 3 bases from J, leaving 17 bases between. CDR3 in DNA: TGTGCCAGCAGCATTAGGGCCGGTACCGGCTACGAGCAGTACTTC. Protein product: CASSIRAGTGYEQYF.

In its sample, this clonotype was seen once. The gene calls are TRBV6-2 or TRBV6-3 and TRBJ2-7; D possibly corresponds to TRBD1 (8 bases). Germline V gene lookup returns CDR1 MNHEY and CDR2 SVGEGT. The CDR3 spans 14 residues. The ends were cut back, 4 bases at V and 5 bases at J, with 15 bases in the middle. The CDR3 bases are TGTGCCAGCAGTTTCTGGACAGGGAGGGACGAGCAGTACTTC. Residues: CASSFWTGRDEQYF.

The CDR3 loop is CSPFEDGTYEQYF. Written as DNA, the CDR3 is TGCAGCCCCTTCGAAGACGGCACCTACGAGCAGTACTTC. The rearrangement joins TRBV20-1 to TRBJ2-7; no definite D call. The CDR3 length is 13 residues. Germline CDR1 and CDR2: DFQATT and SNEGSKA (reference sequence).

The sample holds a few counts of this clonotype. V usage is TRBV6-1 and J usage is TRBJ1-4, with D possibly matching TRBD1 (5 bases). V dropped 6 bases and J dropped 0 bases, with 11 bases sitting between them. This CDR3 spans 15 amino acids. CDR1 MNHNS and CDR2 SASEGT come from the germline V gene. As DNA, the CDR3 is TGTGCCAGCAGCTGGGACTCCTCAACTAATGAAAAACTGTTTTTT. Residues: CASSWDSSTNEKLFF.

In its sample, this clonotype was seen a few times. The CDR3 loop reads CASSLALPISYNEQFF. The CDR3 DNA is TGTGCCAGCAGTTTAGCGCTGCCCATTTCCTACAATGAGCAGTTCTTC. The chain combines TRBV12-3 or TRBV12-4 with TRBJ2-1; D ambiguous. V was trimmed by 0 bases and J by 1 base, leaving 10 bases between them. This CDR3 spans 16 amino acids.

The genes are TRBV7-9 and TRBJ1-2, with 9 bases identical to TRBD1. V was pared by 4 bases and J by 5 bases, with 8 bases of the junction left unmatched. The CDR3 consists of 15 residues. Germline assignment: CDR1 SEHNR and CDR2 FQNEAQ (reference sequence). The CDR3 DNA is TGTGCCAGCAGCTACTCCGGGACAGGGTGGTATGGCTACACCTTC. Amino acid sequence: CASSYSGTGWYGYTF.

The chain carries TRBV6-2 or TRBV6-3 and TRBJ2-4, with D perhaps matching TRBD2 (6 bases). The CDR3 loop spans 13 amino acids. Germline V gives CDR1 MNHEY, CDR2 SVGEGT. V shed 4 bases and J shed 8 bases, with 12 bases lying between them. The CDR3 DNA sequence: TGTGCCAGCAGTTCTCCACTAGCCTACATTCAGTACTTC. Protein product: CASSSPLAYIQYF.

This clonotype was seen only a few times. This chain joins TRBV12-3 or TRBV12-4 and TRBJ2-4, with TRBD1 matching 8 bases. The CDR3 spans 13 residues. V was pared by 4 bases and J by 9 bases, with 5 bases of the junction left unmatched. CDR3 loop: CASSSRGRGIQYF. The CDR3 nucleotides are TGTGCCAGCAGTTCCAGGGGGCGAGGCATTCAGTACTTC.

The J gene is TRBJ2-5, the V gene TRBV29-1; no definite D call. V was clipped by 8 bases and J by 5 bases, with 15 bases between them. CDR1 is SQVTM, CDR2 ANQGSEA, per germline. This CDR3 region has 12 residues. The CDR3 region has the DNA TGCAGCACTGTGGCAGTCGGGGAGACCCAGTACTTC. Translated: CSTVAVGETQYF.

This clonotype was observed a handful of times. J is TRBJ1-3 and V is TRBV6-1; 8 bases fit TRBD1. Germline loops: CDR1 MNHNS, CDR2 SASEGT. CDR3 length equals 14 residues. The V segment lost 4 bases and the J segment 2 bases; nucleotides outside the gene matches: 1. The CDR3 loop reads CASSGTGTGNTIYF. CDR3 coding DNA: TGTGCCAGCAGTGGGACAGGGACTGGAAACACCATATATTTT.

This clonotype occurred a few times. The V and J genes are TRBV29-1 and TRBJ2-5; 7 bases are shared with TRBD1. Germline V gene sequence: CDR1 SQVTM, CDR2 ANQGSEA. The CDR3 sequence is 16 residues long. Trimming cost V 6 bases and J 4 bases; bases outside gene matches: 17. The DNA for the CDR3 is TGCAGCGTAGTCCCTCGGGACAGCCCTCGCGCAGAGACCCAGTACTTC. This codes for CSVVPRDSPRAETQYF.

The chain has TRBV7-9 and TRBJ2-2; 11 nucleotides agree with TRBD1. V dropped 10 bases and J dropped 6; count of bases not matched to a gene: 7. This CDR3 spans 14 amino acids. The germline gives CDR1 SEHNR, CDR2 FQNEAQ (reference sequence). In nucleotides, the CDR3 is TGTGCCACTCAGGACAGGGGGCCTTCCGGGGAGCTGTTTTTT. This sequence encodes CATQDRGPSGELFF.

This chain connects TRBV15 to TRBJ2-1, with unresolved D. Looked up from germline, CDR1 is LNHNV and CDR2 is YYDKDF (reference sequence). The V end was cut by 1 base, the J end by 3 bases, with 4 bases between. The length of the CDR3 is 13 residues. This CDR3 reads CATSRGDYNEQFF. The DNA of the CDR3 is TGTGCCACCAGCAGAGGGGACTACAATGAGCAGTTCTTC.

V gene TRBV18 combines with J gene TRBJ2-3; D unresolved. Trimming removed 1 base from V and 4 bases from J, with 9 bases in between. Germline CDR1 KGHSH, CDR2 LQKENI. The CDR3 is 14 amino acids. The CDR3 spells CASSPRVGADTQYF. The DNA for the CDR3 is TGTGCCAGCTCACCACGTGTCGGAGCAGATACGCAGTATTTT.